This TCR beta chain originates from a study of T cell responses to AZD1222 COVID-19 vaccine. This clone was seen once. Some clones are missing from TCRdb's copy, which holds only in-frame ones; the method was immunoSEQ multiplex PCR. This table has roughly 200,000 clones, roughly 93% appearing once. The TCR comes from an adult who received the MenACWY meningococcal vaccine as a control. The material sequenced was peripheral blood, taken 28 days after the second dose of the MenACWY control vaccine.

CDR3 protein: CASSLDRIGTEAFF. The CDR3 DNA follows: TGTGCCAGCAGCTTGGACAGGATCGGGACAGAAGCTTTCTTT. The chain joins TRBV5-6 to TRBJ1-1; perhaps TRBD1 as D (6 bases). The germline V and J ends were trimmed by 0 bases and 8 bases, with 14 bases remaining between them. The CDR3 covers 14 residues. Germline values: CDR1 SGHDT, CDR2 YYEEEE.